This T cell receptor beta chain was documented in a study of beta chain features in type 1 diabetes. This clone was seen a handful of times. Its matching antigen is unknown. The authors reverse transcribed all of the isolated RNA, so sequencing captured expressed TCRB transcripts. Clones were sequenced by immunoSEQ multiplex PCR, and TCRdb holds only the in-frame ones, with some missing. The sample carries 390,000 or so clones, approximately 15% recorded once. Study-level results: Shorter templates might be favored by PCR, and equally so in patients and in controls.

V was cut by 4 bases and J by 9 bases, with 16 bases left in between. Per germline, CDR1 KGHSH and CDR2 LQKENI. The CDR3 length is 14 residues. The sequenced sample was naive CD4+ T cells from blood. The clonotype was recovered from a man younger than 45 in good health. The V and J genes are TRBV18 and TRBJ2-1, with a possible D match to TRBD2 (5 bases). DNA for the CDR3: TGTGCCAGCTCACAGTTGGACTTCGACGGTGAGCAGTTCTTC. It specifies CASSQLDFDGEQFF.